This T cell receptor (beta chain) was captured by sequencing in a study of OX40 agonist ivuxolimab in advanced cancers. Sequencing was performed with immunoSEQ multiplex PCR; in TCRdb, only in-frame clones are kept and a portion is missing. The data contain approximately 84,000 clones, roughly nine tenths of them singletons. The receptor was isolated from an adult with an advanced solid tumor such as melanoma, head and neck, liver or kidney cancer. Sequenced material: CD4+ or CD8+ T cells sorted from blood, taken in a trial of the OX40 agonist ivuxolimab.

CDR3 sequence reads: CASSTSRGKNQPQHF. The CDR3 nucleotides are TGTGCCAGTAGTACATCTCGGGGGAAGAATCAGCCCCAGCATTTT. The chain couples TRBV19 to TRBJ1-5, with TRBD1 as a possible D gene (5 bases). CDR3 size: 15 residues. The germline gives CDR1 LNHDA, CDR2 SQIVND (reference sequence). V lost 4 bases and J 4 bases, leaving 14 bases between the germline ends.